A selection of T cell receptor beta chains follows, all from one sample in a study of blood T cell repertoires in COVID-19. Profiling relied on immunoSEQ multiplex PCR, and the TCRdb table lists in-frame clones only, not all of them. The table shows roughly 60,000 clones, with 78% occurring only once. The sample comprised peripheral blood. The receptor set was obtained from a human donor in a cohort sampled during active COVID-19. Both conserved end residues are part of each CDR3. D genes are given only for firm matches. Part of the rows lack a size; the others show once, few, many or a class for expanded clones.

>TRBJ1-6|TRBV5-6|-|-
TGTGCCAGCAGCTTTTTAGGGGCGGGGGATTCACCCCTCCACTTT
CASSFLGAGDSPLHF
>TRBJ2-3|TRBV9|-|TRBD2
TGTGCCAGCAGCGTAGCGGGGGGTTCAGATACGCAGTATTTT
CASSVAGGSDTQYF
>TRBJ1-1|TRBV5-1|-|-
TGCGCCAGCAGCTTGAAAGGAGAGGGGAACACTGAAGCTTTCTTT
CASSLKGEGNTEAFF
>TRBJ1-1|TRBV11-3|-|TRBD1
TGTGCCAGCAGCTTGACAGGGGGTAACACTGAAGCTTTCTTT
CASSLTGGNTEAFF
>TRBJ1-1|TRBV10-3|-|-
TGTGCCATCAGTGGGGGTAGGGGCTCGAACACTGAAGCTTTCTTT
CAISGGRGSNTEAFF
>TRBJ1-4|TRBV4-1|-|-
TGCGCCAGCAGCCTCCAGGCGACGGCTAATGAAAAACTGTTTTTT
CASSLQATANEKLFF
>TRBJ1-5|TRBV19|-|TRBD1
TGTGCCAGTATGGAGAGGGGACAGGGTAGGCAGCCCCAGCATTTT
CASMERGQGRQPQHF
>TRBJ1-2|TRBV6-2/TRBV6-3|-|-
TGTGCCAGCAGTTACTCGCCAGGGGACTATGGCTACACCTTC
CASSYSPGDYGYTF
>TRBJ1-2|TRBV5-1|-|-
TGCGCCAGCAGCTTGGTCCGCGGAAGTGCTAACTATGGCTACACCTTC
CASSLVRGSANYGYTF
>TRBJ2-7|TRBV10-3|-|TRBD2
TGTGCCATCAGTGAAGGCGGGGGGGCCGCCGAGCAGTACTTC
CAISEGGGAAEQYF
>TRBJ2-7|TRBV15|-|-
TGTGCCACCAGACGTCGGGGGTCCTCCTACGAGCAGTACTTC
CATRRRGSSYEQYF
>TRBJ1-2|TRBV12-3/TRBV12-4|once|-
TGTGCCAGCAACCTGGGCAGGGGCTCTGGCTACACCTTC
CASNLGRGSGYTF
>TRBJ2-5|TRBV5-1|-|TRBD1
TGCGCCAGCAGCACCATGACAGGGGGCCAAGAGACCCAGTACTTC
CASSTMTGGQETQYF
>TRBJ2-1|TRBV2|many|TRBD2
TGTGCCAGCAGTGGTGGAATCGACCTAGCGGGAGGGGTGTTGGATGAGCAGTTCTTC
CASSGGIDLAGGVLDEQFF
>TRBJ2-4|TRBV28|-|TRBD2
TGTGCCAGCACTCTCCGGTTAGCGGGAGGCCTAGCCAAAAACATTCAGTACTTC
CASTLRLAGGLAKNIQYF
>TRBJ1-2|TRBV7-8|-|-
TGTGCCAGCAGCTTTGGGCCAGTAGACTATGGCTACACCTTC
CASSFGPVDYGYTF
>TRBJ1-5|TRBV2|-|-
TGTGCCAGCAGTGAACGGGGAGCTGGCAATCAGCCCCAGCATTTT
CASSERGAGNQPQHF
>TRBJ2-5|TRBV5-6|-|TRBD2
TGTGCCAGCAGCCCGGGACTAGCGGGAGTTGAGACCCAGTACTTC
CASSPGLAGVETQYF
>TRBJ1-1|TRBV28|few|TRBD1
TGTGCCAGCACCGGACAGGGCGGAACTGAAGCTTTCTTT
CASTGQGGTEAFF
>TRBJ2-7|TRBV3-1/TRBV3-2|-|-
TGTGCCAGCAGCCAAGATATAGCTCCGGGGGTATTGGCCTACGAGCAGTACTTC
CASSQDIAPGVLAYEQYF
>TRBJ2-3|TRBV5-1|-|-
TGCGCCAGCAGTTCACAGGTCATCGGCACAGATACGCAGTATTTT
CASSSQVIGTDTQYF
>TRBJ1-5|TRBV10-3|few|TRBD1
TGTGCCATCAATCAGGGGGCAAGTCAGCCCCAGCATTTT
CAINQGASQPQHF
>TRBJ2-2|TRBV9|-|TRBD2
TGTGCCAGCAGCGTTTCGGGACTAGCGGTATCCACCGGGGAGCTGTTTTTT
CASSVSGLAVSTGELFF
>TRBJ1-3|TRBV6-1|-|-
TGTGCCAGCAGTGAGAGTCTGTACTCTGGAAACACCATATATTTT
CASSESLYSGNTIYF
>TRBJ1-1|TRBV6-5|-|TRBD1
TGTGCCAGCAGGCCGACAGGGCCGAACACTGAAGCTTTCTTT
CASRPTGPNTEAFF
>TRBJ2-1|TRBV27|-|-
TGTGCCAGCAGGTACGGGGGACGATTTCCCAATGAGCAGTTCTTC
CASRYGGRFPNEQFF
>TRBJ2-1|TRBV28|-|-
TGTGCCAGCAGTTCCAACTACAATGAGCAGTTCTTC
CASSSNYNEQFF
>TRBJ2-5|TRBV18|-|-
TGTGCCAGCTCAAGTCTACAGGGTAACCAAGAGACCCAGTACTTC
CASSSLQGNQETQYF
>TRBJ1-3|TRBV27|-|-
TGTGCCAGCAGTTTAACAGGCGGTCTCTCTGGAAACACCATATATTTT
CASSLTGGLSGNTIYF
>TRBJ2-5|TRBV11-3|-|TRBD1
TGTGCCAGCAGCCTAAACAGGGGGCCCCAAGAGACCCAGTACTTC
CASSLNRGPQETQYF
>TRBJ2-7|TRBV28|-|TRBD1
TGTGCCAGCAGTCACGCCGGGACAGGGAAGGGGGAGCAGTACTTC
CASSHAGTGKGEQYF
>TRBJ2-7|TRBV18|-|-
TGTGCCAGCTCACCAGTGGAGGGCTCCTACGAGCAGTACTTC
CASSPVEGSYEQYF
>TRBJ2-3|TRBV5-1|-|-
TGCGCCAGCAGCTTGGCCCACGAGTACTCAGATACGCAGTATTTT
CASSLAHEYSDTQYF
>TRBJ1-5|TRBV7-2|-|-
TGTGCCAGCAGCTTGGTGGAGGGAGGGATGCAGCCCCAGCATTTT
CASSLVEGGMQPQHF
>TRBJ1-3|TRBV19|few|-
TGTGCCAGCACCCCTCGGGTGACGACTGGAAACACCATATATTTT
CASTPRVTTGNTIYF
>TRBJ2-1|TRBV18|-|TRBD2
TGTGCCAGCTCACCACTCCGACTAGCGGGAGGGCCTGGTGAGCAGTTCTTC
CASSPLRLAGGPGEQFF
>TRBJ1-2|TRBV7-8|-|TRBD1
TGTGCCAGCAGTCTAGGACAGGGTGAGGGCTACACCTTC
CASSLGQGEGYTF
>TRBJ2-1|TRBV5-3|few|-
TGTGCCAGAAGCTTGGGGCCTTTACCGTCCTACAATGAGCAGTTCTTC
CARSLGPLPSYNEQFF
>TRBJ1-2|TRBV27|many|-
TGTGCCAGCAGTTTTCTGAAGAGCTATGGCTACACCTTC
CASSFLKSYGYTF
>TRBJ2-1|TRBV30|-|-
TGTGCCTGGGCTCGCGGGACAGCCGATGAGCAGTTCTTC
CAWARGTADEQFF
>TRBJ2-5|TRBV4-1|-|TRBD2
TGCGCCAGCAGCCTAACTAGCGGGGGGGCCGCAGAGACCCAGTACTTC
CASSLTSGGAAETQYF
>TRBJ2-3|TRBV5-1|-|TRBD1
TGCGCCAGCGCCGGGACAGCAGATACGCAGTATTTT
CASAGTADTQYF
>TRBJ1-4|TRBV6-5|-|-
TGTGCCAGCAGTTATCGCGGGGGGGGCGGTGAAAAACTGTTTTTT
CASSYRGGGGEKLFF
>TRBJ2-7|TRBV28|-|-
TGTGCCAGCACTATGGGGGGGGCCTTATCAAGCGAGCAGTACTTC
CASTMGGALSSEQYF
>TRBJ1-1|TRBV5-1|-|-
TGCGCCAGCAGCATTCCCGGACAGTCGGGGCACACTGAAGCTTTCTTT
CASSIPGQSGHTEAFF
>TRBJ2-7|TRBV19|-|-
TGTGCCAGTAGCAGTCGCAGCCGCGGGGCGTACGAGCAGTACTTC
CASSSRSRGAYEQYF
>TRBJ2-3|TRBV12-5|-|-
TGTGCTAGTGGACGAACAGGATCTAGCACAGATACGCAGTATTTT
CASGRTGSSTDTQYF
>TRBJ1-3|TRBV6-5|-|TRBD1
TGTGCCAGCAGTCCAGGGACAGGGGGGAACACCATATATTTT
CASSPGTGGNTIYF
>TRBJ2-2|TRBV7-9|-|-
TGTGCCAGCAGCGGTGACTACTATAGGGCCGGGGAGCTGTTTTTT
CASSGDYYRAGELFF
>TRBJ1-2|TRBV2|-|-
TGTGCCAGCAGTTACTCCCCCGGAGCTAACTATGGCTACACCTTC
CASSYSPGANYGYTF
>TRBJ1-6|TRBV2|-|TRBD1
TGTGCCAGCAGGGCCCGGGACAGGGCATCACCCCTCCACTTT
CASRARDRASPLHF
>TRBJ2-7|TRBV5-1|-|TRBD1
TGCGCCAGCAGCTCACAGGGGTCATTCGCATTTCAGTCCTACGAGCAGTACTTC
CASSSQGSFAFQSYEQYF
>TRBJ1-2|TRBV28|-|TRBD1
TGTGCCAGCAGTTTCACAGGGGGCGCCTATGGCTACACCTTC
CASSFTGGAYGYTF
>TRBJ2-2|TRBV29-1|many|-
TGCAGCGTTGGCGGAGGGGGGGAAACCGGGGAGCTGTTTTTT
CSVGGGGETGELFF
>TRBJ1-5|TRBV12-3/TRBV12-4|-|-
TGTGCCAGCAGTTTGAGGGAAACGGGGCCCCAGCATTTT
CASSLRETGPQHF
>TRBJ1-2|TRBV2|-|-
TGTGCCAGCAGCGGGGGGGAAGGGGGCTACACCTTC
CASSGGEGGYTF
>TRBJ2-7|TRBV5-8|-|TRBD2
TGTGCCAGCAGCTTGACTAGCGGAAACGAGCAGTACTTC
CASSLTSGNEQYF
>TRBJ2-1|TRBV7-2|-|-
TGTGCCAGCAGCTTCCGTGGACAGAGCTCCTACAATGAGCAGTTCTTC
CASSFRGQSSYNEQFF
>TRBJ2-7|TRBV3-1/TRBV3-2|-|-
TGTGCCAGCAGCAAGAGTTTCCTAAGCTCCTACGAGCAGTACTTC
CASSKSFLSSYEQYF
>TRBJ2-1|TRBV3-1/TRBV3-2|-|-
TGTGCCACCCGAACAACCGATGAGCAGTTCTTC
CATRTTDEQFF